The 14 T cell receptor beta chains reported below all come from one sample, sequenced in a study of blood T cell repertoires in COVID-19. TCRdb's table, derived via immunoSEQ multiplex PCR, lists solely in-frame clones and lacks some. The table records about 250,000 clones, around 81% of them present only once. Sequencing was performed on peripheral blood. The receptors stem from a man in his fifties or sixties with active or convalescent COVID-19.

J is TRBJ1-2 and V is TRBV2, with 7 bases identical to TRBD1. Per the germline V gene, CDR1 is SNHLY and CDR2 is FYNNEI. CDR3 length: 15 residues. V lost 6 bases and J lost 4; bases outside the gene matches: 11. The CDR3 spells CASREGQSRLYGYTF. The CDR3 DNA follows: TGTGCCAGCAGGGAGGGACAGTCGAGGCTCTATGGCTACACCTTC. The whole variable domain, remainder taken from reference TRBV2 and TRBJ1-2, is EPEVTQTPSHQVTQMGQEVILRCVPISNHLYFYWYRQILGQKVEFLVSFYNNEISEKSEIFDDQFSVERPDGSNFTLKIRSTKLEDSAMYFCASREGQSRLYGYTFGSGTRLTVV.

This rearrangement joins TRBV7-7 to TRBJ2-5; TRBD1 matches at 9 bases. The V segment lost 4 bases and the J segment 5 bases; nucleotides outside the gene matches: 5. The CDR3 is made up of 14 amino acids. In germline, CDR1 is SSHAT, CDR2 FNYEAQ (reference sequence). The CDR3 coding sequence is TGTGCCAGCAGCTCCGGACAGGGGTTGGAGACCCAGTACTTC. Translating gives CASSSGQGLETQYF. The full variable domain, with the rest looked up from reference TRBV7-7 and TRBJ2-5, is GAGVSQSPRYKVTKRGQDVTLRCDPISSHATLYWYQQALGQGPEFLTYFNYEAQPDKSGLPSDRFSAERPEGSISTLTIQRTEQRDSAMYRCASSSGQGLETQYFGPGTRLLVL.

This clone was seen once. The chain joins TRBV23-1 to TRBJ1-1, with D maybe TRBD1 (6 bases). TRBV23-1 is an open reading frame whose function is uncertain. V was trimmed by 0 bases and J by 0 bases, leaving 17 bases between them. The CDR3 spans 18 residues. The CDR3 coding sequence is TGCGCCAGCAGTCAATCGAATCGGGACACCAAAATGAACACTGAAGCTTTCTTT. Protein product: CASSQSNRDTKMNTEAFF.

This rearrangement joins TRBV9 to TRBJ1-3; D not resolved. Per the germline V gene, CDR1 is SGDLS and CDR2 is YYNGEE. V dropped 0 bases and J dropped 7 bases, with 8 bases sitting between them. This CDR3 has 13 residues. The CDR3 DNA is TGTGCCAGCAGCGTAGGTCGGCGGAACACCATATATTTT. Translation gives CASSVGRRNTIYF.

This clone was observed once. The chain joins TRBV5-1 to TRBJ1-3; D is ambiguous. The CDR3 has 12 amino acids. V shed 3 bases and J shed 4 bases, with 5 bases lying between them. Germline CDR1 reads SGHRS; CDR2 reads YFSETQ. The CDR3 region is CASSYSGNTIYF. In DNA, the CDR3 is TGCGCCAGCAGCTACAGCGGAAACACCATATATTTT.

The chain joins TRBV6-5 to TRBJ2-7; 13 bases are a match to TRBD2. Germline CDR1 and CDR2: MNHEY and SVGAGI. J lost 6 bases, V lost 6 bases, and 5 bases had no gene match. The length of the CDR3 is 14 residues. The CDR3 spells CASSPGTSGAEQYF. CDR3 DNA: TGTGCCAGCAGCCCCGGGACTAGCGGGGCCGAGCAGTACTTC.

V and J are TRBV15 and TRBJ2-7, with 9 positions matching TRBD1. The length of the CDR3 is 16 residues. Germline trimming cut 2 bases from V and 5 bases from J; bases unmatched to any gene: 10. In germline, CDR1 is LNHNV, CDR2 YYDKDF (reference sequence). CDR3 sequence (DNA): TGTGCCACCAGCAGACGATCCGGGACAGGGTTCGACGAGCAGTACTTC. Encoded protein: CATSRRSGTGFDEQYF.

The chain employs TRBV25-1 and TRBJ1-2; possibly TRBD1 for D (6 bases). CDR1 MGHDK and CDR2 SYGVNS come from the germline V gene. Between the trimmed V and J ends, which lost 2 bases and 4 bases, there was a span of 17 bases. The CDR3 covers 16 residues. This CDR3 reads CASSEPRRGGSYGYTF. CDR3 in DNA: TGTGCCAGCAGTGAACCAAGGCGAGGGGGAAGCTATGGCTACACCTTC.

The rearrangement links TRBV7-9 to TRBJ2-2; TRBD1 matches 8 bases. After removal of 9 bases from V and 1 base from J, the junction contained 4 bases not matched to a gene. Germline CDR1 reads SEHNR; CDR2 reads FQNEAQ (reference sequence). The CDR3 has 14 amino acids. This chain's CDR3 is CASAGTGNTGELFF. Here the CDR3 DNA reads TGTGCCAGTGCCGGGACAGGGAACACCGGGGAGCTGTTTTTT.

The J gene is TRBJ1-3, the V gene TRBV5-8, with D possibly being TRBD1 (6 bases). The CDR3 has 14 residues. Germline CDR1 and CDR2: SGHTS and YDEGEE. V shed 5 bases and J shed 2 bases, with 11 bases lying between them. CDR3 sequence reads: CASRRGGPGNTIYF. DNA for the CDR3: TGTGCCAGCAGGAGGGGGGGGCCTGGAAACACCATATATTTT.

This chain's CDR3 is CASSYSPYQETQYF. The CDR3 coding sequence is TGTGCCAGCAGTTACTCCCCGTACCAAGAGACCCAGTACTTC. The genes are TRBV6-2 or TRBV6-3 and TRBJ2-5; D gene ambiguous. Trimming cost V 0 bases and J 0 bases, with 5 bases left between them. From germline, CDR1 is MNHEY and CDR2 SVGEGT. The CDR3 is made up of 14 amino acids.

Only a few counts were recorded for this clone. This chain links TRBV7-3 with TRBJ2-1; D is possibly TRBD2 (5 bases). This CDR3 contains 14 residues. Deletions cut 4 bases from V and 2 bases from J, with 9 bases between. The germline CDR1 and CDR2 sequences are SGHTA and FQGTGA. In DNA, the CDR3 is TGTGCCAGCAGCTCACCCGGGACCTACAATGAGCAGTTCTTC. Protein product: CASSSPGTYNEQFF.

This clone was observed a single time. V usage is TRBV7-7 and J usage is TRBJ2-5, with D maybe TRBD2 (7 bases). This CDR3 comprises 15 residues. Trimming took 5 bases from V and 3 from J, leaving 16 bases between them. Germline assignment: CDR1 SSHAT and CDR2 FNYEAQ (reference sequence). The CDR3 spells CASSKTRGGEETQYF. In DNA, the CDR3 is TGTGCCAGCAGCAAGACCAGGGGAGGGGAAGAGACCCAGTACTTC.

This chain uses TRBV5-6 with TRBJ1-3, with D possibly matching TRBD1 (5 bases). The CDR3 length is 17 residues. Germline CDR1 SGHDT, CDR2 YYEEEE. The ends were cut back, 4 bases at V and 1 base at J, with 18 bases in the middle. CDR3 in amino acids: CASSPTTERVSGNTIYF. The CDR3 DNA follows: TGTGCCAGCAGCCCGACGACAGAGAGAGTTTCTGGAAACACCATATATTTT.